This TCR beta chain was obtained from a study of cytomegalovirus exposure and HLA in healthy donors. In the study overall: Out of 398 genotyped donors, about 84% belonged to the Caucasian-associated ancestry cluster. Study-wide points: One cluster of highly shared sequence variants probably arose as a sequencing artifact. Available immune exposure information covered CMV serostatus only.

Donors were nominally healthy when sampled, though unrecorded immune exposures were likely. 13 Jbeta primers and 60 Vbeta primers were used for the PCR. The table came from immunoSEQ multiplex PCR; TCRdb's copy has only in-frame clones and leaves some out. The sample lists around 170,000 clones, approximately 84% seen once, with 1.3% in the top ten. This clone has only one observation. Its antigen is as yet unknown. J lost 7 bases, V lost 0 bases, and 6 bases had no gene match. CDR3 length: 15 amino acids. CDR1 SGHTA and CDR2 FQGNSA come from the germline V gene. This rearrangement joins TRBV7-2 to TRBJ1-3, with 7 bases aligning to TRBD1. The specimen sequenced was PBMCs. This TCR was recovered from a man aged 50 to 59 in good health and CMV-seropositive. CDR3 DNA sequence: TGTGCCAGCAGCTTAGCAGGGGGCAGGGGGAACACCATATATTTT. Amino acids: CASSLAGGRGNTIYF.